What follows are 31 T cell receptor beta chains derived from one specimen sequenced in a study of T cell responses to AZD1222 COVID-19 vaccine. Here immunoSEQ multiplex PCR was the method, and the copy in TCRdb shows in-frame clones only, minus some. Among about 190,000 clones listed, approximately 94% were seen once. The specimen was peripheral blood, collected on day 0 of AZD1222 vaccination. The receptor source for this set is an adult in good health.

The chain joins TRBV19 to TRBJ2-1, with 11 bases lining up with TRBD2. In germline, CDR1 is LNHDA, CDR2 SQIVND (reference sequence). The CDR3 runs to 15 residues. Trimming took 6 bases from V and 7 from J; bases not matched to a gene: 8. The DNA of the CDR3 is TGTGCCAGTAGCCTACTAGCGGGAGAATGGAATGAGCAGTTCTTC. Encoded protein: CASSLLAGEWNEQFF.

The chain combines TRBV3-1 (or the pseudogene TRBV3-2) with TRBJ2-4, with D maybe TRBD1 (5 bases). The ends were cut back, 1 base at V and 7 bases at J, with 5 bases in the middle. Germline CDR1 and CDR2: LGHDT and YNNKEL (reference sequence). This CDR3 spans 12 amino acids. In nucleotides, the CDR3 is TGTGCCAGCAGCCAAGCAGGGAACATTCAGTACTTC. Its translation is CASSQAGNIQYF.

The CDR3 coding sequence is TGTGCCAGCAGCTTGGGGGTCGGGGGCATCGGCGAGCAGTACTTC. This encodes CASSLGVGGIGEQYF. The chain recombines TRBV5-5 with TRBJ2-7; perhaps D is TRBD1 or TRBD2 (6 bases each). This CDR3 comprises 15 residues. V lost 0 bases and J lost 6, with 16 bases in between. Germline CDR1 is SGHKS and CDR2 is YYEKEE (reference sequence).

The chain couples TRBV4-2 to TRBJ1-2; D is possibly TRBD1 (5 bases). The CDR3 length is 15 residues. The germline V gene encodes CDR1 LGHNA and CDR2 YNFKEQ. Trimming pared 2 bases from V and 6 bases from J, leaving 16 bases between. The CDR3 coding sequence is TGTGCCAGCAGCCAACTGGACATGGAAGTGAATGGCTACACCTTC. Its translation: CASSQLDMEVNGYTF.

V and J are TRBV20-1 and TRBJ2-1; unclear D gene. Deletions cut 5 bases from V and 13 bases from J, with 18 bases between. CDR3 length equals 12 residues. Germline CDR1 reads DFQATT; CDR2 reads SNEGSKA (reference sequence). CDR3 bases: TGCAGTGCTGGTGGCCTAGAAAAGGAACAGTTCTTC. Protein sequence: CSAGGLEKEQFF.

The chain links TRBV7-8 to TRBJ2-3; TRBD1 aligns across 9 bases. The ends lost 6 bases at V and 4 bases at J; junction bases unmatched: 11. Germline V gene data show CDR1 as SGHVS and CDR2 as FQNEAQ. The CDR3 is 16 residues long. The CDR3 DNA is TGTGCCAGCAGTTTACCCGGTTGGACAGGGGCAGATACGCAGTATTTT. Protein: CASSLPGWTGADTQYF. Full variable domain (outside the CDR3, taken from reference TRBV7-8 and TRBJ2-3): GAGVSQSPRYKVAKRGQDVALRCDPISGHVSLFWYQQALGQGPEFLTYFQNEAQLDKSGLPSDRFFAERPEGSVSTLKIQRTQQEDSAVYLCASSLPGWTGADTQYFGPGTRLTVL.

CDR3 protein: CASSLGATSSHEQFF. CDR3 nucleotides: TGCGCCAGCAGCTTGGGTGCGACTAGCAGTCATGAGCAGTTCTTC. The V call is TRBV5-1, the J call TRBJ2-1; TRBD2 matches at 7 bases. The CDR3 totals 15 residues. Germline V gene lookup returns CDR1 SGHRS and CDR2 YFSETQ. Losses at the gene ends were 0 bases for V and 8 bases for J; bases not matched to a gene: 8.

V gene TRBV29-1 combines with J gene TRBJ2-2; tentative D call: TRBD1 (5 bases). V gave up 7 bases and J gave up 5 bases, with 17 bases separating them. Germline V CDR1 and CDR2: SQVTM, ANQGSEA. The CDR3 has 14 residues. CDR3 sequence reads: CSARVGAETGELFF. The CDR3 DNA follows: TGCAGCGCCCGCGTTGGGGCGGAGACCGGGGAGCTGTTTTTT.

CDR3: CASSEGPQPQHF. CDR3 bases: TGTGCCAGCAGTGAAGGTCCCCAGCCCCAGCATTTT. V usage is TRBV6-1 and J usage is TRBJ1-5; D gene ambiguous. Germline lookup yields CDR1 MNHNS and CDR2 SASEGT. The CDR3 loop spans 12 amino acids. V lost 1 base to trimming and J lost 7 bases, with 5 bases between them.

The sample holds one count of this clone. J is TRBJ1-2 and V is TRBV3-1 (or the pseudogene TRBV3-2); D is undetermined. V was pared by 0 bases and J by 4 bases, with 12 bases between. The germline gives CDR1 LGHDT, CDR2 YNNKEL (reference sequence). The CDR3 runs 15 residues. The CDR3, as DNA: TGTGCCAGCAGCCAAGAGGTAGGCCGGCGCTATGGCTACACCTTC. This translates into CASSQEVGRRYGYTF.

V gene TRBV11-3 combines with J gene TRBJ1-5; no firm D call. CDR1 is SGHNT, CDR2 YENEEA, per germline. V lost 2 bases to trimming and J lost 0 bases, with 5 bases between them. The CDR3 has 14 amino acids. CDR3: CASSLPYSNQPQHF. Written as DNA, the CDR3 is TGTGCCAGCAGCTTACCCTATAGCAATCAGCCCCAGCATTTT. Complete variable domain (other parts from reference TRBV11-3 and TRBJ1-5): EAGVVQSPRYKIIEKKQPVAFWCNPISGHNTLYWYLQNLGQGPELLIRYENEEAVDDSQLPKDRFSAERLKGVDSTLKIQPAELGDSAVYLCASSLPYSNQPQHFGDGTRLSIL.

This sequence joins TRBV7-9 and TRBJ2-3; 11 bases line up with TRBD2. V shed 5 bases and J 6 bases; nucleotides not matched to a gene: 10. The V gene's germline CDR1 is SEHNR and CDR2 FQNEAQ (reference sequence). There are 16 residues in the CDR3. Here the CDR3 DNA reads TGTGCCAGCAGCGATTATAGCGGGAGGGCCAGTGATACGCAGTATTTT. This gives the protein CASSDYSGRASDTQYF.

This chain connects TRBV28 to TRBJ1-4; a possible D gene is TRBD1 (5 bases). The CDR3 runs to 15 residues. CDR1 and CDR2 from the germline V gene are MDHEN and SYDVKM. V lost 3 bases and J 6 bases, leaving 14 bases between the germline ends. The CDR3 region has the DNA TGTGCCAGCAGTTTGGGGGGTTTGGGAGATGAAAAACTGTTTTTT. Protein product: CASSLGGLGDEKLFF. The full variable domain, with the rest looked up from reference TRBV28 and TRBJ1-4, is DVKVTQSSRYLVKRTGEKVFLECVQDMDHENMFWYRQDPGLGLRLIYFSYDVKMKEKGDIPEGYSVSREKKERFSLILESASTNQTSMYLCASSLGGLGDEKLFFGSGTQLSVL.

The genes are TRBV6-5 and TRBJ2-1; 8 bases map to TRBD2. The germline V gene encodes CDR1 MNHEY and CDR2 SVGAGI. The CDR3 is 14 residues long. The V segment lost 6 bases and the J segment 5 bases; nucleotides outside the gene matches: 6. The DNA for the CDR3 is TGTGCCAGCAGGAGCCAACTAGCGGACAATGAGCAGTTCTTC. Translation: CASRSQLADNEQFF.

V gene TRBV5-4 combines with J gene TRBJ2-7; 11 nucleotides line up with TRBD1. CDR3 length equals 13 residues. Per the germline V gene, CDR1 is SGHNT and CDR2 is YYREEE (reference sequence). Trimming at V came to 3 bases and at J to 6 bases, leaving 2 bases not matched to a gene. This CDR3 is CASSWDRGAEQYF. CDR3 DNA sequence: TGTGCCAGCAGCTGGGACAGGGGGGCCGAGCAGTACTTC.

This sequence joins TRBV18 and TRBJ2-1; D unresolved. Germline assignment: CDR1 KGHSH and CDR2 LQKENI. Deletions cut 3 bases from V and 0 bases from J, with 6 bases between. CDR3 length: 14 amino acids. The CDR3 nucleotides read TGTGCCAGCTCACCGGCGAGCTCCTACAATGAGCAGTTCTTC. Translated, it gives CASSPASSYNEQFF. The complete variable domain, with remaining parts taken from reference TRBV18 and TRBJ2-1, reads NAGVMQNPRHLVRRRGQEARLRCSPMKGHSHVYWYRQLPEEGLKFMVYLQKENIIDESGMPKERFSAEFPKEGPSILRIQQVVRGDSAAYFCASSPASSYNEQFFGPGTRLTVL.

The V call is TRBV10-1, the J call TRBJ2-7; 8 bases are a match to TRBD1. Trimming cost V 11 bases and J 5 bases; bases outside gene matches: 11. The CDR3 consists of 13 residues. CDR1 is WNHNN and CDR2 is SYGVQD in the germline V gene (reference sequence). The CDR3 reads CAGRTGHSDEQYF. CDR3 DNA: TGCGCCGGCCGGACAGGGCACTCTGACGAGCAGTACTTC.

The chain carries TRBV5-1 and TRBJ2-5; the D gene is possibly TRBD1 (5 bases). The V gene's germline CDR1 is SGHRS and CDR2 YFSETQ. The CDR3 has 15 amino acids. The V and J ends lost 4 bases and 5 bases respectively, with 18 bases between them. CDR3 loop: CASSLGGQGGETQYF. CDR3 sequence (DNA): TGCGCCAGCAGCCTAGGTGGGCAGGGTGGCGAGACCCAGTACTTC.

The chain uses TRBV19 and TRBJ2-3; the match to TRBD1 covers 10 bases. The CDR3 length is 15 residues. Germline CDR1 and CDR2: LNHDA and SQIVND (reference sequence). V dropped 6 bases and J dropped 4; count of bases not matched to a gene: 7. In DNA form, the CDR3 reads TGTGCCAGTAGCGCGGGACAGGGGAACTCAGATACGCAGTATTTT. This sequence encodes CASSAGQGNSDTQYF.

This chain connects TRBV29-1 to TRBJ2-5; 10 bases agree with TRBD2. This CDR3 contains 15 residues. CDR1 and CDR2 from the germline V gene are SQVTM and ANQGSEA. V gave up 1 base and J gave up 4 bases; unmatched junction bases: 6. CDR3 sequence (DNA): TGCAGCGTTGAAGGTCAGCGGGAGGGTTCAGAGACCCAGTACTTC. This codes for CSVEGQREGSETQYF.

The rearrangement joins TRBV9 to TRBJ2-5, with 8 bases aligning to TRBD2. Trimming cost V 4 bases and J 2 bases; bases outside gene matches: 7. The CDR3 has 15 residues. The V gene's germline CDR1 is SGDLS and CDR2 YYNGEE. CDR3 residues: CASSLAGGLQETQYF. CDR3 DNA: TGTGCCAGCAGCCTAGCGGGCGGATTGCAAGAGACCCAGTACTTC.

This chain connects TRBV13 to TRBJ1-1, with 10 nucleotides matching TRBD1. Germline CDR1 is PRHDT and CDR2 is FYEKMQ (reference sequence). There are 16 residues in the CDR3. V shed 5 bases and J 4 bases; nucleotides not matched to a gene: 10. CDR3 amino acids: CASSPPPGQGITEAFF. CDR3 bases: TGTGCCAGCAGCCCCCCCCCGGGACAGGGGATCACTGAAGCTTTCTTT. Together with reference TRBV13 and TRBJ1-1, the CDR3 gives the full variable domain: AAGVIQSPRHLIKEKRETATLKCYPIPRHDTVYWYQQGPGQDPQFLISFYEKMQSDKGSIPDRFSAQQFSDYHSELNMSSLELGDSALYFCASSPPPGQGITEAFFGQGTRLTVV.

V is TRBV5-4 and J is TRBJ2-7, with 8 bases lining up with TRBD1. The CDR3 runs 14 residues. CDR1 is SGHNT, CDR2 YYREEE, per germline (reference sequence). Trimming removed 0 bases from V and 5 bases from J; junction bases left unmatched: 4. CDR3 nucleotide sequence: TGTGCCAGCAGCTTGGGGCAGGGGGCCCACGAGCAGTACTTC. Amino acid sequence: CASSLGQGAHEQYF.

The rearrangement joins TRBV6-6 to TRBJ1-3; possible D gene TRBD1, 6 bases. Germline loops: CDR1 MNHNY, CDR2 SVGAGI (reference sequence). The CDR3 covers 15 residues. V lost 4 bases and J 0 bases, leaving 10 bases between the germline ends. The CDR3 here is CASSWTESSGNTIYF. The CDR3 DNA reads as TGTGCCAGCAGTTGGACAGAAAGCTCTGGAAACACCATATATTTT.

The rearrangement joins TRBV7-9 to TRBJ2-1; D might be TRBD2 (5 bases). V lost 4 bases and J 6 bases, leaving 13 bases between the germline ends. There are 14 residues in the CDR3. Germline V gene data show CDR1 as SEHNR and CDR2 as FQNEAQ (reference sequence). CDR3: CASSSGYTSNEQFF. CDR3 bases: TGTGCCAGCAGCTCCGGGTACACTAGCAATGAGCAGTTCTTC.

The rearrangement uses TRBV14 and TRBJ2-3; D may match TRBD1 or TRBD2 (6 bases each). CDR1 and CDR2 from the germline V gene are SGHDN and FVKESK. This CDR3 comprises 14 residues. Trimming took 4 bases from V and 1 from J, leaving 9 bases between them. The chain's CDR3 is CASSPGGGTDTQYF. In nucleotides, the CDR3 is TGTGCCAGCAGCCCCGGGGGCGGCACAGATACGCAGTATTTT.

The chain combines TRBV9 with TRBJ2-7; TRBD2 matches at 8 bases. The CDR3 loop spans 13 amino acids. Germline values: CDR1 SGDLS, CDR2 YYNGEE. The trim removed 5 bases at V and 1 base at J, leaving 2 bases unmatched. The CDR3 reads CASSSGASYEQYF. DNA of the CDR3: TGTGCCAGCAGTAGCGGGGCTTCCTACGAGCAGTACTTC.

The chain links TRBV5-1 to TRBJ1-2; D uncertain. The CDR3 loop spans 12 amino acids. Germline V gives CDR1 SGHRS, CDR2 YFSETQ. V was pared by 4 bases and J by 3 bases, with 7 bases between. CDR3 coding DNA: TGCGCCAGCAGCCTGGACGACTATGGCTACACCTTC. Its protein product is CASSLDDYGYTF.

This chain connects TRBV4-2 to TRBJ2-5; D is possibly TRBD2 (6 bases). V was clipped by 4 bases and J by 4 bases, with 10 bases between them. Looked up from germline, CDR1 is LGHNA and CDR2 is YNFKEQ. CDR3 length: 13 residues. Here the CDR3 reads CASSRGLTETQYF. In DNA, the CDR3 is TGTGCCAGCAGCCGCGGACTAACAGAGACCCAGTACTTC.

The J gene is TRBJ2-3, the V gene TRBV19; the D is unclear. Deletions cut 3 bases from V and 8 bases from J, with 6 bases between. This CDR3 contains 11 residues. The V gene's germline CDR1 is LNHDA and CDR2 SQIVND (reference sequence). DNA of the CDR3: TGTGCCAGTAGTATTGCGGTTACGCAGTATTTT. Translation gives CASSIAVTQYF.

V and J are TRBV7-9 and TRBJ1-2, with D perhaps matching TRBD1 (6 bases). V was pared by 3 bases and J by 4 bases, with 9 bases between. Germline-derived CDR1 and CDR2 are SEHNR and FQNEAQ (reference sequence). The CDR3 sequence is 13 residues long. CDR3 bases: TGTGCCAGCAGCTTTCCAGGGGCCTATGGCTACACCTTC. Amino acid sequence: CASSFPGAYGYTF.